This T cell receptor beta chain was recorded in a study of T cells after posttransplantation cyclophosphamide. The V gene's germline CDR1 is SNHLY and CDR2 FYNNEI. The CDR3 is 15 residues long. V was trimmed by 4 bases and J by 1 base, leaving 11 bases between them. Findings and limits, study-wide: Blood and skin or GI T cell repertoires showed limited TRB overlap. After PTCy, TRB diversity resembled that of CNI/methotrexate controls.

This clone was seen a single time. Its target is not known. Peripheral blood was collected from the related graft donor on the marrow donation day. The assay was immunoSEQ multiplex PCR, and TCRdb's table has in-frame clones only and misses some. Of 28,000 or so clones in the sample, about nine tenths were seen once. This receptor was identified in a man in his fifties. The chain joins TRBV2 to TRBJ1-3, with D unclear. The sample was PBMCs. The CDR3 loop is CASSGDTASGNTIYF. The CDR3 region has the DNA TGTGCCAGCAGTGGAGACACGGCTTCTGGAAACACCATATATTTT.